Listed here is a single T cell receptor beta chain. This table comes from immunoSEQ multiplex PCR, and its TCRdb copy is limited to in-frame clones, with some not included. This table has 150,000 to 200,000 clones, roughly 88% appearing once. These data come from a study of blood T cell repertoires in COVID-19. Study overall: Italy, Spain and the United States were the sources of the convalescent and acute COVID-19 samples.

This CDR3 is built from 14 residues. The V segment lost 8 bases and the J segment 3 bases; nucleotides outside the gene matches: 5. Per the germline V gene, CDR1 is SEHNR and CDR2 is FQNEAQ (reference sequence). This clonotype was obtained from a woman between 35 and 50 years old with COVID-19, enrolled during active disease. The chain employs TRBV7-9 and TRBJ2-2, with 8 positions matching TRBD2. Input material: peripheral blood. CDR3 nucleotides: TGTGCCAGCGACAACGGGAGGGACACCGGGGAGCTGTTTTTT. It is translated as CASDNGRDTGELFF.